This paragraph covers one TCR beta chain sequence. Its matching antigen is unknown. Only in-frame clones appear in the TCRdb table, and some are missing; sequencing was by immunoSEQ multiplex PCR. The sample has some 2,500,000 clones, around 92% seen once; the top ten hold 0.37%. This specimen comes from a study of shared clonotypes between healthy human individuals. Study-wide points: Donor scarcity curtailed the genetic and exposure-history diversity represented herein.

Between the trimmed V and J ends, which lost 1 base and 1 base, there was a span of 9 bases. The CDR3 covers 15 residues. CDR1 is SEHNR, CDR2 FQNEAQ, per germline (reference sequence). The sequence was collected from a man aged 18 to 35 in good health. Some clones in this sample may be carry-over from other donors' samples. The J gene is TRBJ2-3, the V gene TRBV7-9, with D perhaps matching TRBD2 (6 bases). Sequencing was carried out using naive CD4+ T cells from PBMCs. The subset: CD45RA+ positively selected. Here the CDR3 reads CASSLVGTRTDTQYF. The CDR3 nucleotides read TGTGCCAGCAGCTTAGTTGGGACTCGCACAGATACGCAGTATTTT.